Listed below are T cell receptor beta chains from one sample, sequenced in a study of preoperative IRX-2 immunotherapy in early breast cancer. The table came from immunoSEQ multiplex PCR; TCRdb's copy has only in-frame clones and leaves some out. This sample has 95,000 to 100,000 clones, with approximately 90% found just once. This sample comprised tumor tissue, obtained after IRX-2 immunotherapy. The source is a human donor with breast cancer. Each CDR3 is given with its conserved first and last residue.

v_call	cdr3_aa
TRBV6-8	CAGQRRDSAEAFF
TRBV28	CASSSPPGELFF
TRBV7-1	CASSSRGDPTGELFF
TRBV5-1	CASSLTGSVGEQYF
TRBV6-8	CASSGQLRDSDYTF
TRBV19	CASSIVRQGVDTQYF
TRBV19	CASSSGREYEQYF
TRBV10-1	CASSESSPDDTQYF
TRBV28	CASSLSGGGGYTF
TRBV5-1	CASSLATVRGTEAFF
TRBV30	CAWSGGSNYGYTF
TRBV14	CASSQDSGTAYEAFF
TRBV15	CATSKAILGYEQYF
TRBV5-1	CASSSTGDPGNTIYF
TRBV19	CASTGATEAFF
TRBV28	CASISGGSNTEAFF
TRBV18	CASSPSVTSGNTIYF
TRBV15	CATSTLGGMAYEQYF
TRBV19	CASKGRSTDTQYF
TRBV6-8	CASSTGIRAGADTQYF
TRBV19	CASRRASGETQYF
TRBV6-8	CASRGTGLGDGYTF
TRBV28	CASRTKGGSGGYTF
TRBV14	CASSQGQSRQDTQYF
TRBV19	CASSISTGNEQFF
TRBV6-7	CASSEGYGSEAFF
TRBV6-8	CASSGSLTAGANVLTF
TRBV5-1	CASSLLAGLANEQFF
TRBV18	CASSRTDTEAFF
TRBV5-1	CASSPSGTSTDTQYF
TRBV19	CASTQGNQPQHF
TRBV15	CATSMWPQTYEQYF
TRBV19	CASDTGGLSGNTIYF
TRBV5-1	CASSLPQLGTGRTDYEQYF
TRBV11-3	CASSLATGSSYNEQFF
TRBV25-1	CASTRTGLAEEQYF
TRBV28	CASTNGDQPQHF
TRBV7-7	CASSLADGGNQPQHF
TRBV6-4	CASSSITEAFF
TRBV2	CASSKVGDARRDSPLHF
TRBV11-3	CASSPAGVGVGTEAFF
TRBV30	CAWMAGGSQETQYF
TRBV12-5	CASRFGATGVSGNTIYF
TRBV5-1	CASSLGTGLSYNEQFF
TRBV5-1	CASSLEGGRANVLTF
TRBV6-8	CASRVLSLNTEAFF
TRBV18	CASSHGQGDIQYF
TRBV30	CAWSSGRGVETQYF
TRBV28	CASNPTDTGELFF
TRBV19	CASSIGGYDAPLHF
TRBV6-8	CASVRGQGDYGYTF